Following are 7 T cell receptor beta chains from one sample sequenced in a study of early T cells in non-severe SARS-CoV-2 infection. One entry per CDR3 protein, called by TCRdb with MiXCR from the 5' RACE reads. The data show around 82,000 distinct CDR3 sequences, more than 10% seen once. Sequencing was done on a sample of whole blood. The receptors come from an adult who was a healthcare worker with PCR-confirmed SARS-CoV-2 infection or an uninfected control (not recorded which).

A few counts support this clonotype. V is TRBV24-1 and J is TRBJ1-5; perhaps TRBD1 as D (5 bases). Looked up from germline, CDR1 is KGHDR and CDR2 is SFDVKD. The CDR3 is 13 amino acids. V lost 9 bases and J 7 bases, leaving 15 bases between the germline ends. This chain's CDR3 is CATRGSGEQPQHF. The CDR3 nucleotides are TGTGCCACCCGGGGGTCGGGAGAGCAGCCCCAGCATTTT.

This clonotype is categorized as medium-sized (0.01 to 0.1%). The chain combines TRBV6-4 with TRBJ2-1; the D gene is possibly TRBD1 (5 bases). V gave up 3 bases and J gave up 4 bases, with 10 bases separating them. CDR3 length: 14 residues. Germline V gene data show CDR1 as MRHNA and CDR2 as SNTAGT. The CDR3 region is CASSEDSSYNEQFF. In nucleotides, the CDR3 is TGTGCCAGCAGTGAAGACAGTAGTTACAATGAGCAGTTCTTC.

The chain carries TRBV18 and TRBJ1-5, with D possibly TRBD1 on 6 matching bases. V gave up 1 base and J gave up 2 bases, with 12 bases separating them. This CDR3 spans 16 amino acids. The germline V gene encodes CDR1 KGHSH and CDR2 LQKENI. In DNA, the CDR3 is TGTGCCAGCTCACCACTCCCAGGGGTTGGCAATCAGCCCCAGCATTTT. It codes for CASSPLPGVGNQPQHF.

This clonotype was found a few times. The chain combines TRBV10-3 with TRBJ2-1, with D maybe TRBD1 (6 bases). Trimming removed 10 bases from V and 8 bases from J, with 15 bases in between. The CDR3 length is 12 residues. From germline, CDR1 is ENHRY and CDR2 SYGVKD. The CDR3 loop is CATGTNLDEQFF. Written as DNA, the CDR3 is TGTGCCACCGGGACAAACCTCGATGAGCAGTTCTTC.

This clonotype was recorded at least ten times. V usage is TRBV19 and J usage is TRBJ2-5; possible D gene TRBD2, 6 bases. V was cut by 5 bases and J by 1 base, with 11 bases left in between. The CDR3 consists of 14 residues. From germline, CDR1 is LNHDA and CDR2 SQIVND (reference sequence). The CDR3 reads CASSQRAGQETQYF. CDR3 sequence (DNA): TGTGCCAGTAGTCAACGAGCGGGCCAAGAGACCCAGTACTTC. The full variable domain, its missing parts supplied by reference TRBV19 and TRBJ2-5, is DGGITQSPKYLFRKEGQNVTLSCEQNLNHDAMYWYRQDPGQGLRLIYYSQIVNDFQKGDIAEGYSVSREKKESFPLTVTSAQKNPTAFYLCASSQRAGQETQYFGPGTRLLVL.

The CDR3 here is CASSHHAIRASNTEAFF. The CDR3 region has the DNA TGTGCCAGCAGCCACCACGCGATCAGGGCCTCGAACACTGAAGCTTTCTTT. The chain joins TRBV3-1 to TRBJ1-1; the D gene is possibly TRBD1 (5 bases). V lost 3 bases, J lost 1 base, and 18 bases lay in between. The germline V gene has CDR1 LGHDT and CDR2 YNNKEL (reference sequence). CDR3 length: 17 amino acids. The whole variable domain, filled in from reference TRBV3-1 and TRBJ1-1, reads DTAVSQTPKYLVTQMGNDKSIKCEQNLGHDTMYWYKQDSKKFLKIMFSYNNKELIINETVPNRFSPKSPDKAHLNLHINSLELGDSAVYFCASSHHAIRASNTEAFFGQGTRLTVV.

This clonotype was seen at least ten times. The genes are TRBV29-1 and TRBJ2-5; D uncertain. Germline CDR1 SQVTM, CDR2 ANQGSEA. The CDR3 is 14 amino acids. V lost 0 bases and J lost 4, with 12 bases in between. CDR3 nucleotides: TGCAGCGTTGAAGACCAGCGCCCAGGAGAGACCCAGTACTTC. Translating it yields CSVEDQRPGETQYF.